Described below is a single T cell receptor (beta chain) sequence and its context. This entry comes from a study of Ad26.COV2.S vaccination and SARS-CoV-2 variants. Measured with immunoSEQ multiplex PCR; TCRdb has only the in-frame clones, and not every one. The sample contains roughly 320,000 clones, roughly 87% of which appear only once. V gave up 4 bases and J gave up 0 bases; unmatched junction bases: 8. Germline V lookup: CDR1 LNHNV, CDR2 YYDKDF (reference sequence). The CDR3 has 17 amino acids. Noted treatment: around 19 received Ad26.COV2.S at low or high dose, single or two shots; about 5 received placebo; per-sample allocation not given. Specimen acquisition occurred on day 63 following the initial vaccine or placebo injection.

This TCR was recovered from a person aged 18-65 years who received the Ad26.COV2.S COVID-19 vaccine or a placebo. This specimen was peripheral blood, taken in a trial of Ad26.COV2.S vaccine versus placebo. J is TRBJ2-7 and V is TRBV15, with 11 bases lining up with TRBD2. The CDR3 DNA reads TGTGCCACCAGCATTCAGGCGACTAGCGGGGACTCCTACGAGCAGTACTTC. Translating gives CATSIQATSGDSYEQYF.